The 2 T cell receptor beta chains below were found in one sample sequenced in a study of metastatic and nonmetastatic thyroid tumors. Patients had received no treatment of any kind before thyroid surgery. MiXCR reprocessed the PCR reads for TCRdb. Among 32,000 or so clones listed, roughly 15% were seen once. The sample consisted of blood. The receptors were sampled from a male donor with papillary thyroid cancer or a benign thyroid nodule (not recorded which). Some clones in this sample may be carry-over from other donors' samples.

The gene calls are TRBV20-1 and TRBJ2-2; D might be TRBD1 or TRBD2, each matching 5 bases. Germline loops: CDR1 DFQATT, CDR2 SNEGSKA (reference sequence). There are 14 residues in the CDR3. The CDR3 here is CGSRLWDNTGELFF. In DNA form, the CDR3 reads TGCGGTTCTAGATTATGGGACAACACCGGGGAGCTGTTTTTT.

This clone was detected many times. V is TRBV5-6 and J is TRBJ2-2; 8 positions agree with TRBD1. The CDR3 runs to 14 residues. J was trimmed by 7 bases and V by 2 bases; bases with no gene match: 4. CDR1 SGHDT and CDR2 YYEEEE come from the germline V gene. In nucleotides, the CDR3 is TGTGCCAGCAGCTTTGGACAGGGCAGCGGGGAGCTGTTTTTT. This translates into CASSFGQGSGELFF.